This TCR beta chain was retrieved from a study of OX40 agonist ivuxolimab in advanced cancers. Study-level information: Earlier treatment with anti-PD-1, anti-PD-L1 or anti-CTLA-4 was permitted, and about 40% had received some.

The assay was immunoSEQ multiplex PCR, and TCRdb's table has in-frame clones only and misses some. The top ten hold 8% to 10% of the sample, which has 35,000 to 45,000 clones, approximately 80% seen once. The ends lost 6 bases at V and 4 bases at J; junction bases unmatched: 3. There are 12 residues in the CDR3. Germline CDR1 reads MNHEY; CDR2 reads SVGAGI. The J gene is TRBJ2-7, the V gene TRBV6-5; 7 bases fit TRBD2. Sequences were derived from CD4+ or CD8+ T cells sorted from blood, sampled in a trial of the OX40 agonist ivuxolimab. The TCR originated in an adult with an advanced solid tumor such as melanoma, head and neck, liver or kidney cancer. The CDR3 DNA sequence: TGTGCCAGCAGGTTTAGCGGGTACGAGCAGTACTTC. Its translation is CASRFSGYEQYF.